The entry below describes one T cell receptor beta chain. Its target is unknown. This record belongs to a study of early T cells in non-severe SARS-CoV-2 infection. As for the study in general: Bulk RNA taken from unsorted whole blood was sequenced, leaving chains unpaired.

Unique molecular identifiers were attached to individual cDNA molecules. TCRdb passed the 5' RACE reads through MiXCR, listing each CDR3 protein once. The data contain tens of thousands of distinct CDR3 sequences, approximately 5.2% of them singletons. V lost 1 base and J lost 0, with 6 bases in between. Germline V lookup: CDR1 SEHNR, CDR2 FQNEAQ (reference sequence). The CDR3 is 15 residues long. Whole-study results and caveats: Using VDJdb, the matching emphasized anti-spike CD8 responses while missing private and CD4 specificities.

The receptor's source is an adult who was a healthcare worker with PCR-confirmed SARS-CoV-2 infection or an uninfected control (not recorded which). The sequencing input was whole blood. This chain uses TRBV7-9 with TRBJ2-2; D uncertain. The chain's CDR3 is CASSLVQTNTGELFF. For the CDR3, the DNA is TGTGCCAGCAGCTTAGTTCAAACGAACACCGGGGAGCTGTTTTTT.